Listed below are T cell receptor beta chains from one sample, sequenced in a study of low-dose radiotherapy and immunotherapy resistance in tumors. TCRdb reprocessed the reads with MiXCR, giving one entry per CDR3 protein. The sample has 65,000 to 100,000 distinct CDR3 sequences; roughly a sixth are singletons. Sequencing was performed on PBMCs, taken before treatment. The receptors were gathered from a male donor with prostate cancer. The CDR3 runs from the conserved cysteine through the conserved F or W. D genes are given only for firm matches. Size values are once, few and many counts, or a class for expanded clones, and some rows have none.

D | J | size | V | CDR3 | DNA
. | TRBJ1-2 | . | TRBV14 | CASRQLGAQGGYTF | TGTGCCAGCAGACAACTGGGGGCGCAAGGAGGCTACACCTTC
TRBD1 | TRBJ2-7 | . | TRBV29-1 | CSAGQGGYEQYF | TGCAGCGCTGGACAGGGCGGTTACGAGCAGTACTTC
TRBD1 | TRBJ2-3 | . | TRBV7-2 | CASSTTGDVDTQYF | TGTGCCAGCAGCACGACAGGGGATGTCGATACGCAGTATTTT
TRBD2 | TRBJ2-1 | many | TRBV15 | CATSRPLLGGNNEQFF | TGTGCCACCAGCAGACCCCTTTTGGGGGGGAACAATGAGCAGTTCTTC
TRBD1 | TRBJ1-4 | many | TRBV19 | CASSPRQGRDEKLFF | TGTGCCAGTAGTCCCCGACAGGGAAGGGATGAAAAACTGTTTTTT
. | TRBJ2-4 | many | TRBV6-5 | CASSYSGQALAKNIQYF | TGTGCCAGCAGTTACTCGGGGCAGGCACTAGCCAAAAACATTCAGTACTTC
. | TRBJ2-7 | many | TRBV6-6 | CASSTKTYEQYF | TGTGCCAGCAGTACCAAGACCTACGAGCAGTACTTC
TRBD2 | TRBJ2-5 | many | TRBV28 | CASSPLAGTAQETQYF | TGTGCCAGCAGTCCACTAGCGGGGACCGCCCAAGAGACCCAGTACTTC
. | TRBJ2-1 | many | TRBV11-2 | CASSGRGVDNEQFF | TGTGCCAGCAGCGGACGAGGGGTGGACAATGAGCAGTTCTTC
. | TRBJ1-2 | . | TRBV5-5 | CASSLGQPRTYGYTF | TGTGCCAGCAGCTTGGGACAGCCCAGAACCTATGGCTACACCTTC
. | TRBJ2-7 | many | TRBV6-1 | CASSERRLSSYEQYF | TGTGCCAGCAGTGAGCGGCGGCTAAGCTCCTACGAGCAGTACTTC
. | TRBJ2-3 | . | TRBV20-1 | CSAPRGDRSYTDTQYF | TGCAGTGCCCCCCGTGGAGACAGGTCGTACACAGATACGCAGTATTTT
. | TRBJ2-7 | many | TRBV4-1 | CASSQDLVQYEQYF | TGCGCCAGCAGCCAAGATCTAGTCCAGTACGAGCAGTACTTC
. | TRBJ1-5 | many | TRBV2 | CASSESGTRSNQPQHF | TGTGCCAGCAGTGAATCCGGGACGAGGAGCAATCAGCCCCAGCATTTT
. | TRBJ1-2 | many | TRBV20-1 | CSARLREGGSGYTF | TGCAGTGCTAGGCTAAGAGAGGGGGGCAGTGGCTACACCTTC
. | TRBJ2-1 | many | TRBV6-5 | CASSYGETNEQFF | TGTGCCAGCAGTTATGGAGAAACCAATGAGCAGTTCTTC
. | TRBJ1-4 | many | TRBV20-1 | CSAPGPLVANEKLFF | TGCAGTGCCCCGGGACCCTTGGTCGCTAATGAAAAACTGTTTTTT
. | TRBJ2-1 | many | TRBV27 | CASSWDSGITRNEQFF | TGTGCCAGCAGTTGGGATAGCGGCATAACCCGCAATGAGCAGTTCTTC
TRBD1 | TRBJ1-1 | many | TRBV29-1 | CSARIRTGWTEAFF | TGCAGCGCCCGGATTAGGACAGGGTGGACTGAAGCTTTCTTT
TRBD2 | TRBJ2-1 | medium-sized | TRBV10-3 | CAISVAGGYNEQFF | TGTGCCATCAGTGTCGCGGGGGGTTACAATGAGCAGTTCTTC
. | TRBJ2-7 | many | TRBV29-1 | CSAEMTGVPYEQYF | TGCAGCGCCGAGATGACAGGTGTCCCCTACGAGCAGTACTTC
. | TRBJ2-7 | many | TRBV6-5 | CASRRSRDEQYF | TGTGCCAGCAGGCGGTCACGAGACGAGCAGTACTTC
TRBD2 | TRBJ2-3 | few | TRBV12-3/TRBV12-4 | CASSPLRGGPDTQYF | TGTGCCAGCAGTCCCCTCCGGGGGGGGCCAGATACGCAGTATTTT
TRBD1 | TRBJ2-5 | many | TRBV6-6 | CASSRTGRGQETQYF | TGTGCCAGCAGTAGGACAGGGCGAGGCCAAGAGACCCAGTACTTC